This entry lists 10 T cell receptor beta chains sequenced from one sample in a study of glioma-infiltrating T cells. Amplification of TCR alpha and beta CDR3 regions from RNA used iRepertoire nested multiplex PCR. From the multiplex PCR reads, TCRdb called clonotypes with MiXCR, one entry per CDR3 protein. This sample has more than 95,000 distinct CDR3 sequences; approximately 25% occur once, and the top ten carry 13% to 15%. What was sequenced was glioma tissue, nonneoplastic brain tissue, or PBMCs (not recorded which). Receptor source: a human donor with low-grade glioma or glioblastoma, undergoing nonglioma brain surgery, or in good health (not recorded which).

This clonotype appeared once. This may be a read error: a much more frequent sequence differs by one nucleotide. The chain recombines TRBV11-2 with TRBJ2-5; possibly TRBD2 for D (6 bases). The germline gives CDR1 SGHAT, CDR2 FQNNGV. The CDR3 extends over 15 amino acids. In DNA form, the CDR3 reads TGTGCCAGCAGCCTCCCCGGGACTCCAACAGAGACCCAGCACTTC. Translated: CASSLPGTPTETQHF.

This clonotype appeared many times. The chain couples TRBV12-3 or TRBV12-4 to TRBJ2-2; D ambiguous. This CDR3 is built from 13 residues. Trimming left V 3 bases short and J 6 bases short, with 8 bases between. The CDR3 spells CASSLFGSGELFF. CDR3 bases: TGTGCCAGCAGTTTGTTCGGTTCCGGGGAGCTGTTTTTT.

In this sample, this clonotype turned up a few times. V is TRBV29-1 and J is TRBJ1-1; 8 positions match TRBD1. V lost 7 bases, J lost 4 bases, and 11 bases stayed unmatched. The germline CDR1 and CDR2 sequences are SQVTM and ANQGSEA. The CDR3 extends over 14 amino acids. DNA of the CDR3: TGCAGCGGTCGCCCAGGGGGCTCGAGCACTGAAGCTTTCTTT. This codes for CSGRPGGSSTEAFF.

On this clonotype: Germline is not matched at one junction end, which may reflect a read error. This sequence joins TRBV4-3 and TRBJ1-1, with TRBD1 matching over 9 bases. CDR1 is LGHNA, CDR2 YSLEER, per germline. The CDR3 consists of 15 residues. This chain's CDR3 is CASSPTGGDDTETFF. The DNA for the CDR3 is TGCGCCAGCAGCCCAACAGGGGGCGACGACACTGAAACTTTCTTT.

Regarding this clonotype: At one end, the junction sequence differs from germline, possibly due to a read error. The CDR3 here is CDSGPGLAGEGYEQYF. Here the CDR3 DNA reads TGTGATAGTGGTCCGGGACTAGCGGGAGAGGGCTACGAGCAGTACTTC. The chain has TRBV12-5 and TRBJ2-7; 14 bases are a match to TRBD2. The CDR3 is 16 residues long. Germline loops: CDR1 LGHNT, CDR2 FRNRAP.

Only one count was recorded for this clonotype. This CDR3 fails to terminate in the conserved phenylalanine or tryptophan, so it likely reflects a read error. This chain links TRBV6-2 or TRBV6-3 with TRBJ2-1; 9 bases map to TRBD2. This CDR3 is 16 amino acids long. Germline CDR1 MNHEY, CDR2 SVGEGT. CDR3 in DNA: TGTGCCTGCAGCCCAATTAGCGGGAGAACCTACAATGAGCAGTTCCTC. Translating it yields CACSPISGRTYNEQFL.

This clonotype was counted ten times or more. The V call is TRBV6-1, the J call TRBJ2-7, with 13 bases that match TRBD2. J was trimmed by 7 bases and V by 4 bases; bases with no gene match: 4. From germline, CDR1 is MNHNS and CDR2 SASEGT. The CDR3 sequence is 14 residues long. The CDR3 loop reads CASSGLAGGREQYF. The CDR3 nucleotides read TGTGCCAGCAGTGGACTAGCGGGAGGTCGAGAGCAGTACTTC.

This clonotype was detected ten times or more. The CDR3 spells CASSPSSGNQETQYF. CDR3 nucleotides: TGTGCCAGTAGTCCGTCTAGCGGTAACCAAGAGACCCAGTACTTC. V gene TRBV19 combines with J gene TRBJ2-5, with TRBD2 matching 7 bases. The germline V gene has CDR1 LNHDA and CDR2 SQIVND (reference sequence). The CDR3 covers 15 residues. The V gene end was trimmed by 5 bases and the J gene end by 0 bases; junction bases not matched to a gene: 6.

This clonotype was seen repeatedly, ten times or more. V is TRBV7-9 and J is TRBJ1-2; no clear D gene. The V gene's germline CDR1 is SEHNR and CDR2 FQNEAQ (reference sequence). The CDR3 is 11 amino acids. The V and J ends lost 5 bases and 7 bases respectively, with 8 bases between them. In nucleotides, the CDR3 is TGTGCCAGCAGCCTTACGGGTGGCTACACCTTC. Translating gives CASSLTGGYTF.

The rearrangement uses TRBV19 and TRBJ2-7, with TRBD1 matching 9 bases. The V gene end was trimmed by 4 bases and the J gene end by 5 bases; junction bases not matched to a gene: 9. CDR1 is LNHDA and CDR2 is SQIVND in the germline V gene (reference sequence). The CDR3 covers 15 residues. CDR3 sequence (DNA): TGTGCCAGTAGTAGATTTCCGGGACAGGGTGACGAGCAGTACTTC. This sequence encodes CASSRFPGQGDEQYF.